The 14 T cell receptor beta chains reported below all come from one sample, sequenced in a study of T cells in Graves' hyperthyroidism and ophthalmopathy. RNA transcripts provided the source from which TCR beta CDR3 regions were amplified. First-round RT-PCR of the TCR CDR3 relied on the HTBI primer set. A single record per CDR3 protein comes from TCRdb applying MiXCR to the multiplex PCR reads. The sample shows roughly 740,000 distinct CDR3 sequences, 16% of them seen only once. Sequencing used blood. Source of these receptors: a man aged 18 to 29 with Graves' hyperthyroidism.

The V gene is TRBV7-9, the J gene TRBJ2-7, with TRBD1 identical over 9 bases. Trimming took 5 bases from V and 6 from J; bases not matched to a gene: 8. CDR1 is SEHNR and CDR2 is FQNEAQ in the germline V gene (reference sequence). This CDR3 comprises 14 residues. The CDR3 region is CASSQTGGFLEQYF. CDR3 bases: TGTGCCAGCAGCCAAACAGGGGGCTTCCTCGAGCAGTACTTC.

This sequence joins TRBV13 and TRBJ1-2, with unresolved D. This CDR3 region has 12 residues. Trimming took 5 bases from V and 6 from J, leaving 10 bases between them. CDR1 and CDR2 (germline): PRHDT, FYEKMQ (reference sequence). The CDR3 is CASSTSRDGYTF. CDR3 DNA: TGTGCCAGCAGCACGTCCCGGGATGGCTACACCTTC. Using reference TRBV13 and TRBJ1-2 for the parts outside the CDR3, the full variable domain is AAGVIQSPRHLIKEKRETATLKCYPIPRHDTVYWYQQGPGQDPQFLISFYEKMQSDKGSIPDRFSAQQFSDYHSELNMSSLELGDSALYFCASSTSRDGYTFGSGTRLTVV.

The rearrangement joins TRBV28 to TRBJ1-2, with D unclear. Trimming shortened V by 7 bases and J by 4 bases, and 16 bases separated the two germline ends. The CDR3 contains 14 residues. From germline, CDR1 is MDHEN and CDR2 SYDVKM. CDR3 protein: CASTTGEGAYGYTF. The CDR3 bases are TGTGCCAGCACCACTGGAGAGGGAGCCTATGGCTACACCTTC.

There are a few counts of this clonotype. J is TRBJ1-3 and V is TRBV9; no firm D call. V was shortened by 0 bases and J by 4 bases, with 20 bases between the two germline ends. Germline CDR1 SGDLS, CDR2 YYNGEE. This CDR3 is built from 18 residues. The CDR3 DNA reads as TGTGCCAGCAGCGTAGTGGCGGGGTTAGTTTCAGGAGGAAACACCATATATTTT. It codes for CASSVVAGLVSGGNTIYF. The full variable domain, its missing parts supplied by reference TRBV9 and TRBJ1-3, is DSGVTQTPKHLITATGQRVTLRCSPRSGDLSVYWYQQSLDQGLQFLIQYYNGEERAKGNILERFSAQQFPDLHSELNLSSLELGDSALYFCASSVVAGLVSGGNTIYFGEGSWLTVV.

V and J are TRBV7-9 and TRBJ1-6; D may be TRBD1 (5 bases). The ends were cut back, 5 bases at V and 7 bases at J, with 12 bases in the middle. The CDR3 runs 14 residues. Germline assignment: CDR1 SEHNR and CDR2 FQNEAQ (reference sequence). For the CDR3, the DNA is TGTGCCAGCAGCCCGACAGCCGCGAATTCACCCCTCCACTTT. It encodes CASSPTAANSPLHF.

This clonotype was found a few times. The chain joins TRBV2 to TRBJ2-7; 9 positions match TRBD2. The CDR3 sequence is 16 residues long. The germline gives CDR1 SNHLY, CDR2 FYNNEI. Unmatched junction bases numbered 6, after V lost 2 bases and J lost 1 base. CDR3 sequence (DNA): TGTGCCAGCAGTGAATCTCTGCGGGAGGGGTCCTACGAGCAGTACTTC. This sequence encodes CASSESLREGSYEQYF.

This clonotype was recorded a few times. The chain links TRBV5-1 to TRBJ2-2; D perhaps matches TRBD1 (6 bases). The CDR3 runs 14 residues. Germline CDR1 reads SGHRS; CDR2 reads YFSETQ. The germline V and J ends were trimmed by 1 base and 8 bases, with 12 bases remaining between them. DNA of the CDR3: TGCGCCAGCAGCTTGATGAGGGGGACAGGGGAGCTGTTTTTT. The encoded protein is CASSLMRGTGELFF.

This sequence joins TRBV20-1 and TRBJ2-1, with 11 bases aligning to TRBD2. The CDR3 is 16 amino acids. Germline CDR1 is DFQATT and CDR2 is SNEGSKA (reference sequence). Germline trimming cut 3 bases from V and 4 bases from J; bases unmatched to any gene: 8. The CDR3 DNA sequence: TGCAGTGCTAGGGAACTCACTAGCGGGAGATACAATGAGCAGTTCTTC. It is translated as CSARELTSGRYNEQFF.

There are many counts of this clonotype. The rearrangement joins TRBV29-1 to TRBJ2-7; D is possibly TRBD2 (6 bases). Germline loops: CDR1 SQVTM, CDR2 ANQGSEA. V lost 4 bases, J lost 0 bases, and 7 bases lay in between. CDR3 length equals 12 residues. CDR3: CSVGGGSYEQYF. As DNA, the CDR3 is TGCAGCGTTGGGGGAGGCTCCTACGAGCAGTACTTC.

V gene TRBV20-1 combines with J gene TRBJ2-5; 8 nucleotides agree with TRBD2. Germline V gives CDR1 DFQATT, CDR2 SNEGSKA (reference sequence). This CDR3 is 16 amino acids long. The V and J ends lost 0 bases and 7 bases, in that order; junction bases with no gene match: 13. The CDR3 DNA reads TGCAGTGCTAGAGAGGACACTAGCGGCCCTAAGGGGACCCAGTACTTC. It encodes CSAREDTSGPKGTQYF.

The table lists this clonotype with many counts. The rearrangement uses TRBV12-3 or TRBV12-4 and TRBJ1-1; TRBD1 matches at 9 bases. V was clipped by 5 bases and J by 4 bases; unmatched bases: 14. The CDR3 loop spans 17 amino acids. The CDR3 DNA is TGTGCCAGCAGTAATTCCGGGACAGGGCCTAGGGGCACTGAAGCTTTCTTT. Its translation is CASSNSGTGPRGTEAFF.

This clonotype was detected ten times or more. The rearrangement uses TRBV6-2 or TRBV6-3 and TRBJ1-1, with TRBD1 as a possible D gene (5 bases). Germline assignment: CDR1 MNHEY and CDR2 SVGEGT. CDR3 length equals 14 residues. Trimming removed 5 bases at V and 1 base at J, with 11 bases between. CDR3 in DNA: TGTGCCAGCAGTAACAGGAGCCCGAACACTGAAGCTTTCTTT. Translated, it gives CASSNRSPNTEAFF.

Only a few counts were recorded for this clonotype. CDR3 sequence: CASSYSGTASYGYTF. CDR3 in DNA: TGTGCCAGCAGTTACTCGGGCACAGCAAGCTATGGCTACACCTTC. This rearrangement joins TRBV6-6 to TRBJ1-2; D gene unclear. The CDR3 has 15 residues. The V and J ends lost 0 bases and 4 bases respectively, with 12 bases between them. Germline CDR1 reads MNHNY; CDR2 reads SVGAGI (reference sequence).

This clonotype was seen more than once but under ten times. The V and J genes are TRBV7-9 and TRBJ2-3, with 11 bases lining up with TRBD2. Germline V CDR1 and CDR2: SEHNR, FQNEAQ (reference sequence). The trim removed 2 bases at V and 5 bases at J, leaving 6 bases unmatched. The CDR3 loop spans 16 amino acids. CDR3: CASSLLLAGAKDTQYF. In DNA, the CDR3 is TGTGCCAGCAGCTTATTACTAGCGGGAGCTAAAGATACGCAGTATTTT. The complete variable domain, with remaining parts taken from reference TRBV7-9 and TRBJ2-3, reads DTGVSQNPRHKITKRGQNVTFRCDPISEHNRLYWYRQTLGQGPEFLTYFQNEAQLEKSRLLSDRFSAERPKGSFSTLEIQRTEQGDSAMYLCASSLLLAGAKDTQYFGPGTRLTVL.